This TCR beta chain was sequenced during a study of blood T cell repertoires in COVID-19 (dated by TCRdb to 2019 to 2021). Regarding the research as a whole: Collaborator samples came from the United States, Italy and Spain and covered acute and convalescent phases of COVID-19. The material from the prospective study consisted of cDNA or gDNA derived from T cells, B-cell-depleted T cells, or PBMCs. The dataset comprised deeply sampled blood TCRbeta repertoires from subjects exposed to, actively infected with, or recovered from COVID-19. The repertoires were released in a freely available public database meant as a resource for research on the immune response to SARS-CoV-2. Samples were obtained from the ongoing ImmuneRACE study (first 160 participants) and from about 1,300 subjects provided by 6 global collaborators. Sample metadata almost always included a de-identified subject ID, COVID-19 status, age in years and sex. Where available, HLA class I and class II types were taken from metadata supplied by the sample provider and were not determined by assay-based typing. The investigation overall reported the following: The amount of clinical and demographic metadata varied by source and participant and was provided uncurated.

TCRbeta CDR3 regions were amplified from genomic DNA using the immunoSEQ Assay, a bias-controlled multiplex PCR. From the authors' description of their analysis: Nucleated cell counts per sample were estimated from amplification of reference gene primers within the assay. Sequence reads were collapsed and filtered to measure the absolute abundance of every unique TCRbeta CDR3 rearrangement. For each sample, productive Simpson clonality was calculated by taking the square root of Simpson's diversity index across productive rearrangements. Sourced from immuneACCESS, this table was stored by TCRdb with only in-frame sequences that have V and J called. A share of the clones is absent; for the studies checked, an unresolved V gene accounts for under half, and the remainder has no known explanation. V and J calls and clone size are those listed in that table; D and trimming were worked out from the DNA. Here the sample has a few hundred thousand clones; 80% to 90% occur a single time. Approximately 5% of the sample lies in the top ten.

About this clone itself: No antigen is known for it. Base qualities are not provided; no much larger clone lies one nucleotide away.

A second Seattle source provided samples from volunteer blood donors who had recovered from COVID-19. Each collaborating institution followed its own protocols to collect whole blood in K2EDTA tubes. For TCRbeta analysis, collaborator samples were shipped as frozen whole blood, as isolated PBMCs, or as DNA extracted from either sample type. CDR1 is given as MNHNY and CDR2 as SVGAGI, both from the germline V gene (reference sequence). A distance of 14 bases separates the germline ends of V and J, which lose 4 bases and 5 bases respectively. Measured from the cysteine to the phenylalanine, the CDR3 is 14 residues long. Only CDR3 DNA remains: 42 bases, in frame from the first base.

The chain links TRBV6-6 with TRBJ1-2, with no reliable assignment of the D segment. This TCR derives from a woman aged 35 to 49 who had recovered from COVID-19. The source material was peripheral blood. The CDR3 protein sequence reads: CASSSDFNLYGYTF. The nucleotide sequence reads as follows: TGTGCCAGCAGTTCGGACTTTAACCTGTATGGCTACACCTTC.